This is a list of T cell receptor beta chains from one sample in a study of post-analysis software for immune sequencing data. TCRdb re-analysed the PCR reads in MiXCR, keeping a single row per CDR3 protein. The sample includes fewer than 600,000 distinct CDR3 sequences, around 40% of them seen just once. Sequenced sample: blood. These receptors were obtained from a girl under 18 with multiple sclerosis. The CDR3 runs from the conserved cysteine through the conserved F or W. D genes are given only for firm matches. Expanded clones get a size class; other rows say once, few or many, or leave the size out.

CDR3 protein: CASSEWSRGTTQRWGQHTQYF; CDR3 DNA: TGTGCCAGCAGTGAATGGTCTAGAGGGACAACCCAAAGATGGGGGCAACATACGCAGTATTTT; clone size: -; J gene: TRBJ2-3; V gene: TRBV25-1; D gene: -; CDR3 length: 21
CDR3 protein: CSVIGRVRGTEAFF; CDR3 DNA: TGCAGCGTTATTGGCAGGGTGAGGGGCACTGAAGCTTTCTTT; clone size: few; J gene: TRBJ1-1; V gene: TRBV29-1; D gene: -; CDR3 length: 14
CDR3 protein: CASSDPGTTEAFF; CDR3 DNA: TGTGCCAGCAGTGACCCTGGGACCACTGAAGCTTTCTTT; clone size: -; J gene: TRBJ1-1; V gene: TRBV6-5; D gene: -; CDR3 length: 13
CDR3 protein: CASSLGQGGTGELFF; CDR3 DNA: TGTGCCAGCAGCTTGGGACAGGGGGGCACCGGGGAGCTGTTTTTT; clone size: -; J gene: TRBJ2-2; V gene: TRBV5-5; D gene: TRBD1; CDR3 length: 15
CDR3 protein: CASSALQGRFPTDTQYF; CDR3 DNA: TGTGCCAGCAGCGCCCTCCAGGGAAGGTTCCCCACAGATACGCAGTATTTT; clone size: -; J gene: TRBJ2-3; V gene: TRBV7-9; D gene: -; CDR3 length: 17
CDR3 protein: CASPGELADDRGYEQYF; CDR3 DNA: TGTGCCAGCCCAGGGGAACTAGCGGACGACAGGGGATACGAGCAGTACTTC; clone size: few; J gene: TRBJ2-7; V gene: TRBV6-4; D gene: -; CDR3 length: 17
CDR3 protein: CSARDGGTTNNEQFF; CDR3 DNA: TGCAGTGCTAGAGACGGGGGCACAACGAACAATGAGCAGTTCTTC; clone size: -; J gene: TRBJ2-1; V gene: TRBV20-1; D gene: -; CDR3 length: 15
CDR3 protein: CASSLDSGRSIYNEQFF; CDR3 DNA: TGCGCCAGCAGCTTGGATAGCGGGAGGTCCATATACAATGAGCAGTTCTTC; clone size: few; J gene: TRBJ2-1; V gene: TRBV5-1; D gene: TRBD2; CDR3 length: 17
CDR3 protein: CSVVGQAREYEQFF; CDR3 DNA: TGCAGCGTCGTCGGACAGGCCAGGGAATATGAGCAGTTCTTC; clone size: -; J gene: TRBJ2-1; V gene: TRBV29-1; D gene: TRBD1; CDR3 length: 14
CDR3 protein: CASSLALSGRAGSYNEQFF; CDR3 DNA: TGTGCCAGCAGCTTAGCGCTTAGCGGGAGGGCGGGCTCCTACAATGAGCAGTTCTTC; clone size: -; J gene: TRBJ2-1; V gene: TRBV7-6; D gene: TRBD2; CDR3 length: 19
CDR3 protein: CASSQDRGPPLGQPQHF; CDR3 DNA: TGCGCCAGCAGCCAAGATCGGGGACCGCCACTCGGGCAGCCCCAGCATTTT; clone size: few; J gene: TRBJ1-5; V gene: TRBV4-3; D gene: -; CDR3 length: 17
CDR3 protein: CASSPTRTSNPGYF; CDR3 DNA: TGCGCCAGCAGCCCTACTCGGACATCCAATCCAGGGTACTTC; clone size: few; J gene: TRBJ2-4; V gene: TRBV4-1; D gene: -; CDR3 length: 14
CDR3 protein: CASSDGLAGAGNEQFF; CDR3 DNA: TGCGCCAGCAGCGATGGACTAGCGGGAGCAGGCAATGAGCAGTTCTTC; clone size: -; J gene: TRBJ2-1; V gene: TRBV5-1; D gene: TRBD2; CDR3 length: 16
CDR3 protein: CASSRRGGPVTIYNEQFF; CDR3 DNA: TGTGCCAGCAGCCGCCGTGGCGGACCCGTAACTATATACAATGAGCAGTTCTTC; clone size: once; J gene: TRBJ2-1; V gene: TRBV6-1; D gene: -; CDR3 length: 18
CDR3 protein: CASSVQGAGLDRTGNTIYF; CDR3 DNA: TGTGCCAGCAGCGTTCAGGGGGCAGGGTTGGATCGGACTGGAAACACCATATATTTT; clone size: few; J gene: TRBJ1-3; V gene: TRBV9; D gene: TRBD1; CDR3 length: 19
CDR3 protein: CASSPNSEQYF; CDR3 DNA: TGTGCCAGCAGCCCCAACTCCGAGCAGTACTTC; clone size: -; J gene: TRBJ2-7; V gene: TRBV7-9; D gene: -; CDR3 length: 11
CDR3 protein: CSARDRASRYEQYF; CDR3 DNA: TGCAGTGCCAGAGACAGGGCGAGTCGCTACGAGCAGTACTTC; clone size: -; J gene: TRBJ2-7; V gene: TRBV20-1; D gene: TRBD1; CDR3 length: 14
CDR3 protein: CSAGGRPSYEQYF; CDR3 DNA: TGCAGTGCTGGGGGACGTCCCTCCTACGAGCAGTACTTC; clone size: -; J gene: TRBJ2-7; V gene: TRBV20-1; D gene: -; CDR3 length: 13
CDR3 protein: CSASVASGSFAYEQYF; CDR3 DNA: TGCAGTGCTAGTGTGGCTAGCGGGAGTTTTGCCTACGAGCAGTACTTC; clone size: -; J gene: TRBJ2-7; V gene: TRBV20-1; D gene: TRBD2; CDR3 length: 16
CDR3 protein: CAGSPPRAFPSYEQYF; CDR3 DNA: TGTGCCGGCAGCCCGCCCCGGGCCTTTCCCTCCTACGAGCAGTACTTC; clone size: -; J gene: TRBJ2-7; V gene: TRBV7-8; D gene: -; CDR3 length: 16
CDR3 protein: CSAKGGSSPLHF; CDR3 DNA: TGCAGTGCTAAGGGGGGCAGTTCACCCCTCCACTTT; clone size: -; J gene: TRBJ1-6; V gene: TRBV20-1; D gene: -; CDR3 length: 12
CDR3 protein: CSVQAYQSTNEKLFF; CDR3 DNA: TGCAGCGTCCAAGCATACCAGTCGACTAATGAAAAACTGTTTTTT; clone size: few; J gene: TRBJ1-4; V gene: TRBV29-1; D gene: -; CDR3 length: 15
CDR3 protein: CASSLGARNEKLFF; CDR3 DNA: TGTGCCAGCAGCCTTGGAGCCCGAAATGAAAAACTGTTTTTT; clone size: -; J gene: TRBJ1-4; V gene: TRBV7-2; D gene: -; CDR3 length: 14
CDR3 protein: CASGGGISNQPQHF; CDR3 DNA: TGTGCCAGCGGCGGGGGTATTAGCAATCAGCCCCAGCATTTT; clone size: once; J gene: TRBJ1-5; V gene: TRBV7-9; D gene: -; CDR3 length: 14
CDR3 protein: CASSLPGQSQETQYF; CDR3 DNA: TGCGCCAGCAGCTTGCCCGGACAGAGCCAAGAGACCCAGTACTTC; clone size: -; J gene: TRBJ2-5; V gene: TRBV5-1; D gene: -; CDR3 length: 15
CDR3 protein: CSAKDIQETQYF; CDR3 DNA: TGCAGTGCTAAAGACATTCAAGAGACCCAGTACTTC; clone size: few; J gene: TRBJ2-5; V gene: TRBV20-1; D gene: -; CDR3 length: 12
CDR3 protein: CASSLVRDREVGYTF; CDR3 DNA: TGTGCCAGCAGCTTGGTCCGGGACAGGGAAGTTGGCTACACCTTC; clone size: -; J gene: TRBJ1-2; V gene: TRBV5-5; D gene: TRBD1; CDR3 length: 15
CDR3 protein: CASSLGWSGELFF; CDR3 DNA: TGTGCCAGCAGCTTAGGGTGGTCCGGGGAGCTGTTTTTT; clone size: few; J gene: TRBJ2-2; V gene: TRBV7-6; D gene: -; CDR3 length: 13
CDR3 protein: CASSFGTSGDNEQFF; CDR3 DNA: TGTGCCAGCAGTTTCGGGACTAGCGGCGACAATGAGCAGTTCTTC; clone size: -; J gene: TRBJ2-1; V gene: TRBV27; D gene: TRBD2; CDR3 length: 15
CDR3 protein: CSVGPGLAGYEQYF; CDR3 DNA: TGCAGCGTGGGCCCGGGACTAGCGGGATACGAGCAGTACTTC; clone size: -; J gene: TRBJ2-7; V gene: TRBV29-1; D gene: TRBD2; CDR3 length: 14
CDR3 protein: CASSTDRGGYEQYF; CDR3 DNA: TGTGCCAGCAGCACCGACAGGGGAGGGTACGAGCAGTACTTC; clone size: few; J gene: TRBJ2-7; V gene: TRBV12-3/TRBV12-4; D gene: -; CDR3 length: 14
CDR3 protein: CASSLLLGDQETQYF; CDR3 DNA: TGCGCCAGCAGCTTACTTCTGGGGGACCAAGAGACCCAGTACTTC; clone size: few; J gene: TRBJ2-5; V gene: TRBV5-1; D gene: -; CDR3 length: 15
CDR3 protein: CASRRTTSTDTQYF; CDR3 DNA: TGCGCCAGCAGACGGACAACTAGCACAGATACGCAGTATTTT; clone size: few; J gene: TRBJ2-3; V gene: TRBV5-1; D gene: -; CDR3 length: 14
CDR3 protein: CASGGESTYEQYF; CDR3 DNA: TGTGCCAGCGGGGGCGAGTCCACCTACGAGCAGTACTTC; clone size: -; J gene: TRBJ2-7; V gene: TRBV28; D gene: -; CDR3 length: 13
CDR3 protein: CASSVAGGLVYEQFF; CDR3 DNA: TGTGCCAGCAGCGTAGCAGGGGGCTTGGTCTATGAACAGTTCTTC; clone size: -; J gene: TRBJ2-1; V gene: TRBV9; D gene: TRBD1; CDR3 length: 15
CDR3 protein: CASSQAAGREETQYF; CDR3 DNA: TGTGCCAGCAGCCAAGCAGCAGGTCGGGAAGAGACCCAGTACTTC; clone size: -; J gene: TRBJ2-5; V gene: TRBV3-1; D gene: -; CDR3 length: 15
CDR3 protein: CASSQERTASYEQYF; CDR3 DNA: TGCGCCAGCAGCCAAGAACGGACTGCCTCCTACGAGCAGTACTTC; clone size: few; J gene: TRBJ2-7; V gene: TRBV4-1; D gene: -; CDR3 length: 15
CDR3 protein: CASSDGQGSTYEQYF; CDR3 DNA: TGTGCCAGCAGCGACGGACAGGGGTCCACCTACGAGCAGTACTTC; clone size: -; J gene: TRBJ2-7; V gene: TRBV5-5; D gene: TRBD1; CDR3 length: 15
CDR3 protein: CASSLEGEQPQHF; CDR3 DNA: TGCGCCAGCAGCTTGGAAGGGGAACAGCCCCAGCATTTT; clone size: -; J gene: TRBJ1-5; V gene: TRBV5-1; D gene: -; CDR3 length: 13
CDR3 protein: CSARWGGRTETQYF; CDR3 DNA: TGCAGTGCTAGGTGGGGAGGCCGGACAGAGACCCAGTACTTC; clone size: -; J gene: TRBJ2-5; V gene: TRBV20-1; D gene: -; CDR3 length: 14
CDR3 protein: CSVAGTGGAEQYF; CDR3 DNA: TGCAGCGTTGCCGGGACAGGGGGAGCCGAGCAGTACTTC; clone size: -; J gene: TRBJ2-7; V gene: TRBV29-1; D gene: TRBD1; CDR3 length: 13
CDR3 protein: CSARGKGAGLETQYF; CDR3 DNA: TGCAGTGCTAGAGGGAAAGGGGCCGGGCTCGAGACCCAGTACTTC; clone size: -; J gene: TRBJ2-5; V gene: TRBV20-1; D gene: -; CDR3 length: 15
CDR3 protein: CASSQADRDYDEQYF; CDR3 DNA: TGTGCCAGCAGCCAAGCCGACCGGGACTACGACGAGCAGTACTTC; clone size: -; J gene: TRBJ2-7; V gene: TRBV4-2; D gene: TRBD2; CDR3 length: 15
CDR3 protein: CASSFREGLTDTQYF; CDR3 DNA: TGTGCCAGCAGCTTTAGAGAGGGCCTTACAGATACGCAGTATTTT; clone size: many; J gene: TRBJ2-3; V gene: TRBV9; D gene: -; CDR3 length: 15
CDR3 protein: CAIRGTSVEYEQYF; CDR3 DNA: TGTGCCATCAGGGGGACTAGCGTTGAGTACGAGCAGTACTTC; clone size: -; J gene: TRBJ2-7; V gene: TRBV10-3; D gene: TRBD2; CDR3 length: 14
CDR3 protein: CASSVGQGPSGANVLTF; CDR3 DNA: TGTGCCAGCAGCGTAGGCCAAGGGCCCTCTGGGGCCAACGTCCTGACTTTC; clone size: few; J gene: TRBJ2-6; V gene: TRBV9; D gene: -; CDR3 length: 17
CDR3 protein: CASSSGQGGTDTQYF; CDR3 DNA: TGTGCCAGCAGTTCTGGACAGGGAGGAACAGATACGCAGTATTTT; clone size: few; J gene: TRBJ2-3; V gene: TRBV6-5; D gene: TRBD1; CDR3 length: 15
CDR3 protein: CASSLVQGVNIQYF; CDR3 DNA: TGCGCCAGCAGCTTGGTTCAGGGAGTCAACATTCAGTACTTC; clone size: -; J gene: TRBJ2-4; V gene: TRBV5-1; D gene: -; CDR3 length: 14
CDR3 protein: CASSVEQSWRLNTEAFF; CDR3 DNA: TGTGCCAGCAGCGTAGAACAGTCGTGGAGGTTGAACACTGAAGCTTTCTTT; clone size: -; J gene: TRBJ1-1; V gene: TRBV9; D gene: -; CDR3 length: 17
CDR3 protein: CASSERRGRQETQYF; CDR3 DNA: TGTGCCAGCAGTGAACGGCGCGGGAGACAAGAGACCCAGTACTTC; clone size: -; J gene: TRBJ2-5; V gene: TRBV6-1; D gene: TRBD2; CDR3 length: 15
CDR3 protein: CASSMVPPNEQFF; CDR3 DNA: TGTGCCAGTAGTATGGTGCCTCCCAATGAGCAGTTCTTC; clone size: -; J gene: TRBJ2-1; V gene: TRBV19; D gene: -; CDR3 length: 13
CDR3 protein: CASSSVPPGGTGRGELFF; CDR3 DNA: TGTGCCAGCAGCTCAGTTCCCCCTGGCGGGACAGGGCGCGGGGAGCTGTTTTTT; clone size: -; J gene: TRBJ2-2; V gene: TRBV7-8; D gene: TRBD1; CDR3 length: 18
CDR3 protein: CASSLASVGETQHF; CDR3 DNA: TGTGCCAGCAGCTTAGCGTCGGTAGGGGAGACCCAGCATTTT; clone size: -; J gene: TRBJ1-5; V gene: TRBV7-2; D gene: -; CDR3 length: 14